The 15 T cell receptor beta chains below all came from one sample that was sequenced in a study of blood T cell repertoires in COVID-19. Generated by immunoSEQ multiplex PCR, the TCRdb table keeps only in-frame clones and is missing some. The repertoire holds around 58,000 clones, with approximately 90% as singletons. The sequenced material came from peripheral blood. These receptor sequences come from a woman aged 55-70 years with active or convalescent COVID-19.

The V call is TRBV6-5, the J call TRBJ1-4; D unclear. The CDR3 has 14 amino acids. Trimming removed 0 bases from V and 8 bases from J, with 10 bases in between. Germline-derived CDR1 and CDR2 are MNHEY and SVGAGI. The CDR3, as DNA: TGTGCCAGCAGTTACTCGTACAACCGAGAAAAACTGTTTTTT. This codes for CASSYSYNREKLFF.

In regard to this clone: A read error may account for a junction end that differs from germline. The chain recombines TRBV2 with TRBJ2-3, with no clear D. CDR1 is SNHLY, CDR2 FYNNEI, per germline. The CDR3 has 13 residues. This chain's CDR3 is CASSSDSTVTQYF. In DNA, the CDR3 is TGTGCCAGCAGTTCCGATTCAACAGTTACGCAGTATTTT.

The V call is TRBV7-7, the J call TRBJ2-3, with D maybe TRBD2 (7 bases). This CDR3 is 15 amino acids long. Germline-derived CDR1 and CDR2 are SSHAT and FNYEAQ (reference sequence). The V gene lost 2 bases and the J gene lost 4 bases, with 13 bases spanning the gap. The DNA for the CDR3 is TGTGCCAGCAGCTTATCCGGGGGGCCAGCAGATACGCAGTATTTT. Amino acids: CASSLSGGPADTQYF.

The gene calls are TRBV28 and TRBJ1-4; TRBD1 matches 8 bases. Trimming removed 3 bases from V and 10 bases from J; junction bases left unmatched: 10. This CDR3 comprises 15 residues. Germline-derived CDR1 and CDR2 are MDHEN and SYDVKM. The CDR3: CASSLSTGEVVKLFF. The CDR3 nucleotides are TGTGCCAGCAGTTTGTCGACAGGGGAGGTTGTAAAACTGTTTTTT.

CDR3 loop: CASSYSFGETYEQYF. CDR3 DNA sequence: TGTGCCAGCAGTTACTCGTTCGGGGAAACCTACGAGCAGTACTTC. This rearrangement joins TRBV6-5 to TRBJ2-7, with D tentatively TRBD2 (5 bases). The CDR3 covers 15 residues. V shed 0 bases and J shed 2 bases, with 11 bases lying between them. Germline V lookup: CDR1 MNHEY, CDR2 SVGAGI.

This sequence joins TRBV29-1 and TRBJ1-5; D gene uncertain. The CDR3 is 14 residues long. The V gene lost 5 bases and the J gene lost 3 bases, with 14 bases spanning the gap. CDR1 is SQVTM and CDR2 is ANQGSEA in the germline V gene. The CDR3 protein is CSVLVLGANQPQHF. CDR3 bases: TGCAGCGTTTTAGTTTTGGGAGCCAATCAGCCCCAGCATTTT.

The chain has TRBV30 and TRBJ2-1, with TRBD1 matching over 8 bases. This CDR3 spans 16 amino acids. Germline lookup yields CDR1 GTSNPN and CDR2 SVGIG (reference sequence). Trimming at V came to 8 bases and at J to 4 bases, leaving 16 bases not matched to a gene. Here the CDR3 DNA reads TGTGCCCGAAGAGACGACAGGGGCGGGAAGTACAATGAGCAGTTCTTC. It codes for CARRDDRGGKYNEQFF.

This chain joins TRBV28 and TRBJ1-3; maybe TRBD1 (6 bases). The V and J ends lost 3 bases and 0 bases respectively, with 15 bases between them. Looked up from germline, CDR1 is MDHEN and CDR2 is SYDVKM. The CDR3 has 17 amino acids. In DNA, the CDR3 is TGTGCCAGCAGTTTCTCTCATCAGACAGGCTCTGGAAACACCATATATTTT. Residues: CASSFSHQTGSGNTIYF.

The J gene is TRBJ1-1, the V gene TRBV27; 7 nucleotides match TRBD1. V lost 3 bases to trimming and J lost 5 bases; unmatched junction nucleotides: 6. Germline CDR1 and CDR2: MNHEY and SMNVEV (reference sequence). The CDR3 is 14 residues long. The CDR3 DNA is TGTGCCAGCAGTTTTACATCAGGGGGGACTGAAGCTTTCTTT. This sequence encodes CASSFTSGGTEAFF.

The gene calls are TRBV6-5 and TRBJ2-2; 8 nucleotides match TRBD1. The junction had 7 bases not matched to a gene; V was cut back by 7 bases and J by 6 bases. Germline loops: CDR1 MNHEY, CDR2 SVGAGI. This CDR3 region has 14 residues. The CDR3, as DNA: TGTGCCAGCATCGGACAGGGAGTAGCCGGGGAGCTGTTTTTT. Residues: CASIGQGVAGELFF.

CDR3: CASSEYPDRGKGAFF. The CDR3 DNA reads TGTGCCAGCAGTGAATATCCGGACAGGGGGAAGGGCGCTTTCTTT. V gene TRBV25-1 combines with J gene TRBJ1-1; 10 bases are a match to TRBD1. The CDR3 runs 15 residues. Unmatched junction bases numbered 9, after V lost 0 bases and J lost 11 bases. CDR1 and CDR2 from the germline V gene are MGHDK and SYGVNS. Variable domain in full (rest from reference TRBV25-1 and TRBJ1-1): EADIYQTPRYLVIGTGKKITLECSQTMGHDKMYWYQQDPGMELHLIHYSYGVNSTEKGDLSSESTVSRIRTEHFPLTLESARPSHTSQYLCASSEYPDRGKGAFFGQGTRLTVV.

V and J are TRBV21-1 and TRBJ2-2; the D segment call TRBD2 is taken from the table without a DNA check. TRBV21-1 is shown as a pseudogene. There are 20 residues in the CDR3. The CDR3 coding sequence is TGTGCCAGCAGCAATGAGTCTGGGACTAGGGCGATATTGCGCACCGGGGAGCTGTTTTTT. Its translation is CASSNESGTRAILRTGELFF.

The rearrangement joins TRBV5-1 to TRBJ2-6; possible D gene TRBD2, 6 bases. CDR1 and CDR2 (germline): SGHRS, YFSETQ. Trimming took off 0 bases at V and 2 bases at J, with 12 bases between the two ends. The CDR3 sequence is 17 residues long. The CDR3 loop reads CASSLAGSVAGANVLTF. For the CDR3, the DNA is TGCGCCAGCAGCTTGGCCGGGAGTGTGGCTGGGGCCAACGTCCTGACTTTC.

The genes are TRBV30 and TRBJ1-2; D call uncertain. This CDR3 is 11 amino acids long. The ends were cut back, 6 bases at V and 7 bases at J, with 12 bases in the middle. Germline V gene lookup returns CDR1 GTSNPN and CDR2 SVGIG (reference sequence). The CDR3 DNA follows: TGTGCCTGTTTCAGGATGGGTGGCTACACCTTC. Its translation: CACFRMGGYTF.

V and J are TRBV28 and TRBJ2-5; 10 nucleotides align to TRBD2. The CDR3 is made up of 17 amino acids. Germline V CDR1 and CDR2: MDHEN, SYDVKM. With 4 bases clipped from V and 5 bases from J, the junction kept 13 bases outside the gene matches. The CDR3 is CASSSRFSGGALETQYF. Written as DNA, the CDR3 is TGTGCCAGCAGTTCTCGATTCAGCGGGGGGGCCCTGGAGACCCAGTACTTC.